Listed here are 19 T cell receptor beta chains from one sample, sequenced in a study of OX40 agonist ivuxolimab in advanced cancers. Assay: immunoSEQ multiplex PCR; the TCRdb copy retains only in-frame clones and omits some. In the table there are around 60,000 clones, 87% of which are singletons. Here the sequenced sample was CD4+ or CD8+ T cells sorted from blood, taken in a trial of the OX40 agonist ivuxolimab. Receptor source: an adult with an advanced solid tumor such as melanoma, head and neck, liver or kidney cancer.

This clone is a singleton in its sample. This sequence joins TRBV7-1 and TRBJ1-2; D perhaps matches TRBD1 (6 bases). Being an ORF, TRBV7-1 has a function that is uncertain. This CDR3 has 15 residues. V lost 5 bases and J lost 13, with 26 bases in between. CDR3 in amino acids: CASSNPTARQVWGTF. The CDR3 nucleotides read TGTGCCAGCAGCAACCCGACAGCCAGACAGGTTTGGGGCACCTTC.

The CDR3 region has the DNA TGTGCCAGCAGTTTATCCCGAACACAACCCGGGACTAGCGGGTACAATGAGCAGTTCTTC. This sequence encodes CASSLSRTQPGTSGYNEQFF. The gene calls are TRBV27 and TRBJ2-1; 12 bases agree with TRBD2. Trimming cost V 0 bases and J 4 bases; bases outside gene matches: 13. CDR1 and CDR2 (germline): MNHEY, SMNVEV (reference sequence). The CDR3 sequence is 20 residues long.

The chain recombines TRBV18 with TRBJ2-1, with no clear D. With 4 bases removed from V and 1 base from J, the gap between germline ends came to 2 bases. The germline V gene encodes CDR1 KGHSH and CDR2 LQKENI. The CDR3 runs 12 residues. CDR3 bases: TGTGCCAGCTCACATTCCTACAATGAGCAGTTCTTC. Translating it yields CASSHSYNEQFF.

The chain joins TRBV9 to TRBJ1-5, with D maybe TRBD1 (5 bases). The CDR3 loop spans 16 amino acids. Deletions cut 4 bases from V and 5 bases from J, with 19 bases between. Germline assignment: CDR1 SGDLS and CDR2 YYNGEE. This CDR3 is CASSREPGRGDQPQHF. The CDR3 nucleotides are TGTGCCAGCAGCAGGGAGCCAGGTCGGGGCGATCAGCCCCAGCATTTT.

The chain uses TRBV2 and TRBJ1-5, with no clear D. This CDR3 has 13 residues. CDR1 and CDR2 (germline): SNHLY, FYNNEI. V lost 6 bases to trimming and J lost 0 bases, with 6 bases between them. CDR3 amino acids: CASRVYSNQPQHF. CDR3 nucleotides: TGTGCCAGCAGAGTTTATAGCAATCAGCCCCAGCATTTT.

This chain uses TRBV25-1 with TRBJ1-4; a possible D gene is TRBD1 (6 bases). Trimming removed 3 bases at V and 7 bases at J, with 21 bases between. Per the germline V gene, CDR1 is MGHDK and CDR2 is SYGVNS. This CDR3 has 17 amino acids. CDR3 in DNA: TGTGCCAGCAGTGAGGGATTTTCGGGGGCCGGTGGTGAAAAACTGTTTTTT. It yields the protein CASSEGFSGAGGEKLFF.

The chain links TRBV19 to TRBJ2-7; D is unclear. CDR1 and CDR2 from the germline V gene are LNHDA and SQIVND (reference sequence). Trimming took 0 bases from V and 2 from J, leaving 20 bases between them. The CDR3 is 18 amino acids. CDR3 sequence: CASSIELRSGFRTYEQYF. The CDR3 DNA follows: TGTGCCAGTAGTATAGAATTAAGGTCCGGCTTCCGAACCTACGAGCAGTACTTC.

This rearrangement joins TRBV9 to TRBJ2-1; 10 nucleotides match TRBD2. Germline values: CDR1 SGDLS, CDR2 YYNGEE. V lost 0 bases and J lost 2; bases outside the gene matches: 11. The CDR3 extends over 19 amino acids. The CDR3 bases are TGTGCCAGCAGCGTAGATGGCGGGGCTAGCGGGAGTACCTACAATGAGCAGTTCTTC. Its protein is CASSVDGGASGSTYNEQFF.

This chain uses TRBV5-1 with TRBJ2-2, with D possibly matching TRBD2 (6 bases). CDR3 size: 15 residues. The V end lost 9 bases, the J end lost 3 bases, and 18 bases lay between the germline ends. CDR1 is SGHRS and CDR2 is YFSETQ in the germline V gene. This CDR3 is CAIKNPGVDTGELFF. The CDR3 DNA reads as TGCGCCATCAAAAACCCGGGAGTTGACACCGGGGAGCTGTTTTTT.

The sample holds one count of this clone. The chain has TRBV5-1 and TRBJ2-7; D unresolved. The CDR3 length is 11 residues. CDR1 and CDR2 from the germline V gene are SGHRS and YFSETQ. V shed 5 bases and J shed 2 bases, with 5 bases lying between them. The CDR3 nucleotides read TGCGCCAGCAGTTCAGCCTACGAGCAGTACTTC. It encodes CASSSAYEQYF.

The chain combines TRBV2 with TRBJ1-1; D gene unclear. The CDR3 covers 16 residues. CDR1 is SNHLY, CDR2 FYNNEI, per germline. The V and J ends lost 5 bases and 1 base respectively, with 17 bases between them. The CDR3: CASSPYKPGWNTEAFF. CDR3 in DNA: TGTGCCAGCAGTCCATACAAACCAGGTTGGAACACTGAAGCTTTCTTT.

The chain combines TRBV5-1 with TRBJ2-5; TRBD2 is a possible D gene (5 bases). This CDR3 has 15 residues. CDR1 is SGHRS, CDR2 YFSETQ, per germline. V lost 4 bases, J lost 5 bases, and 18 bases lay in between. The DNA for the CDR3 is TGCGCCAGCAGCCTTTCGGACTCTCAAAGGGAGACCCAGTACTTC. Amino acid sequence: CASSLSDSQRETQYF.

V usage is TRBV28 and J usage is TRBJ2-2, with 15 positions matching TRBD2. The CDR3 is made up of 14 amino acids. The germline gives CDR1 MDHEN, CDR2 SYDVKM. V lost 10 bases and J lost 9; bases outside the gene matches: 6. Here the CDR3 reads CATWTSGRAWELFF. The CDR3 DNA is TGTGCCACGTGGACTAGCGGGAGGGCCTGGGAGCTGTTTTTT.

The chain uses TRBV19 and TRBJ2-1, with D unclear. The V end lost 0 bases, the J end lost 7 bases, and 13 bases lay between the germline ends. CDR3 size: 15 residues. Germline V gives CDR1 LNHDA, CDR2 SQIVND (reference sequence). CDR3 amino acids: CASSIDSRPRNEQFF. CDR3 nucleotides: TGTGCCAGTAGTATAGATTCTAGGCCAAGGAATGAGCAGTTCTTC.

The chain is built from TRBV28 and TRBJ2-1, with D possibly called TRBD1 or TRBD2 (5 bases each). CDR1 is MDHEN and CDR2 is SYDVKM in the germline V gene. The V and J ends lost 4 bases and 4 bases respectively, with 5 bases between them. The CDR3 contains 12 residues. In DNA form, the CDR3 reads TGTGCCAGCAGTTGGGGGTACAATGAGCAGTTCTTC. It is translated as CASSWGYNEQFF.

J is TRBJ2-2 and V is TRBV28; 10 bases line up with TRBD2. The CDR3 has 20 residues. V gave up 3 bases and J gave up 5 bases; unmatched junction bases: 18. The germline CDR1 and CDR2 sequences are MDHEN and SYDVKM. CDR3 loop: CASSFPLTSGTPLRTGELFF. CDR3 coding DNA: TGTGCCAGCAGTTTCCCTCTTACTAGCGGGACCCCCCTGAGAACCGGGGAGCTGTTTTTT.

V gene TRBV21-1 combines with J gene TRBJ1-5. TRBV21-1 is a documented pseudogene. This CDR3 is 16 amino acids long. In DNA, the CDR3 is TGTGCCAGCAGCATGGGGACGGCCTATAGCAATCAGCCCCAGCATTTT. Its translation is CASSMGTAYSNQPQHF.

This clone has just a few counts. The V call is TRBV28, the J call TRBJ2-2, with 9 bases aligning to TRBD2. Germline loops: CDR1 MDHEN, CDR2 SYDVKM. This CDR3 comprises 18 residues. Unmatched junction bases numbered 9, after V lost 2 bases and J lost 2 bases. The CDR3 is CASSLVVWREGNTGELFF. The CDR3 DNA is TGTGCCAGCAGTTTAGTCGTATGGCGGGAGGGTAACACCGGGGAGCTGTTTTTT. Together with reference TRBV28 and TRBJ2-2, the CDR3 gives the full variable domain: DVKVTQSSRYLVKRTGEKVFLECVQDMDHENMFWYRQDPGLGLRLIYFSYDVKMKEKGDIPEGYSVSREKKERFSLILESASTNQTSMYLCASSLVVWREGNTGELFFGEGSRLTVL.

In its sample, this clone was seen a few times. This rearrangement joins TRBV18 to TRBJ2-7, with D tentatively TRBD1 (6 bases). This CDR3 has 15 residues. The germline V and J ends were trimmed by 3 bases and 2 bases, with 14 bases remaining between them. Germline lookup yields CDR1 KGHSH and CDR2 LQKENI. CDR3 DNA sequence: TGTGCCAGCTCACCGCACAGGGACCAAGCCTACGAGCAGTACTTC. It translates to CASSPHRDQAYEQYF. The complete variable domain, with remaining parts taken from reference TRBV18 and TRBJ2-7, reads NAGVMQNPRHLVRRRGQEARLRCSPMKGHSHVYWYRQLPEEGLKFMVYLQKENIIDESGMPKERFSAEFPKEGPSILRIQQVVRGDSAAYFCASSPHRDQAYEQYFGPGTRLTVT.